Shown below are 3 T cell receptor beta chains from a single sample sequenced in a study of blood T cell repertoires in COVID-19. Produced via immunoSEQ multiplex PCR; TCRdb's table is partial and in-frame only. The profile covers approximately 300,000 clones, with roughly 90% appearing a single time and 4% taken by the ten largest. Sequences were obtained from peripheral blood. The receptors were sampled from a woman between 45 and 65 years old with active or convalescent COVID-19.

CDR3 bases: TGTGCCAGCAGTCTGAGCGGGAGGGCGAACTACGAGCAGTACTTC. It yields the protein CASSLSGRANYEQYF. The genes are TRBV27 and TRBJ2-7; TRBD2 agrees at 10 bases. The germline gives CDR1 MNHEY, CDR2 SMNVEV (reference sequence). V shed 5 bases, J shed 3 bases, and the junction held 7 bases outside the gene matches. The CDR3 is made up of 15 amino acids.

This clone was seen once. This chain connects TRBV19 to TRBJ1-2, with D possibly being TRBD1 (5 bases). Trimming left V 4 bases short and J 4 bases short, with 13 bases between. The CDR3 has 14 residues. Germline V lookup: CDR1 LNHDA, CDR2 SQIVND (reference sequence). The CDR3 DNA sequence: TGTGCCAGTAGTACCACAGGAATCTTCTATGGCTACACCTTC. Residues: CASSTTGIFYGYTF.

CDR3 bases: TGTGCCAGCAGTTACAAACCTAGCAGATACGAGCAGTACTTC. Protein sequence: CASSYKPSRYEQYF. J is TRBJ2-7 and V is TRBV6-2 or TRBV6-3; maybe TRBD2 (5 bases). V gave up 2 bases and J gave up 4 bases, with 12 bases separating them. The CDR3 is 14 amino acids. Germline V lookup: CDR1 MNHEY, CDR2 SVGEGT.